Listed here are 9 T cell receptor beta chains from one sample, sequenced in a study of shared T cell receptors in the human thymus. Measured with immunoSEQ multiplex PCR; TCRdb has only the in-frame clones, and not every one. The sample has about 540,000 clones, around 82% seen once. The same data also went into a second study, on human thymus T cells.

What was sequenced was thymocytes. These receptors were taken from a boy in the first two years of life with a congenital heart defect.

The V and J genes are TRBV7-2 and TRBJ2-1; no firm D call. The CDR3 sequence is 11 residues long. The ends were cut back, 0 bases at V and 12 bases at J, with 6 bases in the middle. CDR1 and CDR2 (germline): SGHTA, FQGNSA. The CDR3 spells CASSLATRQFF. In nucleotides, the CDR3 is TGTGCCAGCAGCTTAGCGACTCGGCAGTTCTTC. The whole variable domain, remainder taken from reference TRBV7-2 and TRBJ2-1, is GAGVSQSPSNKVTEKGKDVELRCDPISGHTALYWYRQSLGQGLEFLIYFQGNSAPDKSGLPSDRFSAERTGGSVSTLTIQRTQQEDSAVYLCASSLATRQFFGPGTRLTVL.

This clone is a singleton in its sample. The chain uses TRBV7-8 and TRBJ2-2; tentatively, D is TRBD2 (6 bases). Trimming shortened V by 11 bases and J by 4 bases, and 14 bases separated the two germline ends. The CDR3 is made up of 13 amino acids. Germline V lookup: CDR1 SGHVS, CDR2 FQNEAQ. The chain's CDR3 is CAWRGGITGELFF. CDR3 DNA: TGTGCCTGGAGGGGAGGAATCACCGGGGAGCTGTTTTTT.

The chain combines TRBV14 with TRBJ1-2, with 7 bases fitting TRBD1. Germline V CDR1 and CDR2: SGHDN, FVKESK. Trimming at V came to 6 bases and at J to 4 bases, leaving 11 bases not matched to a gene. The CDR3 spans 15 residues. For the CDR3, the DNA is TGTGCCAGCAGACCGAAGGGGGCCGGGTCCTATGGCTACACCTTC. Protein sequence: CASRPKGAGSYGYTF.

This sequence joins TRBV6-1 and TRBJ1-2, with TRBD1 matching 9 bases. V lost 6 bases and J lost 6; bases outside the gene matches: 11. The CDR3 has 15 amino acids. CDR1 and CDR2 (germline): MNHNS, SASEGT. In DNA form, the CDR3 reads TGTGCCAGCAGGGGTAGGGACAGGGATTTGGATGGCTACACCTTC. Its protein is CASRGRDRDLDGYTF.

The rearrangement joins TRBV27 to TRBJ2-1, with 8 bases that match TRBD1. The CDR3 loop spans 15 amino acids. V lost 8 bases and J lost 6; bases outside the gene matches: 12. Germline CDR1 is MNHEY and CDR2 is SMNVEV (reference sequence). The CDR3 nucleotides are TGTGCCAGCCTCGGCCGGGACAGGAGTGGCAATGAGCAGTTCTTC. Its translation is CASLGRDRSGNEQFF.

CDR3 region: CASSPAFDRGGYGYTF. For the CDR3, the DNA is TGTGCCAGCAGTCCAGCATTCGACAGGGGCGGGTATGGCTACACCTTC. This chain uses TRBV28 with TRBJ1-2, with 8 bases identical to TRBD1. V dropped 5 bases and J dropped 5; count of bases not matched to a gene: 13. The CDR3 extends over 16 amino acids. Per germline, CDR1 MDHEN and CDR2 SYDVKM.

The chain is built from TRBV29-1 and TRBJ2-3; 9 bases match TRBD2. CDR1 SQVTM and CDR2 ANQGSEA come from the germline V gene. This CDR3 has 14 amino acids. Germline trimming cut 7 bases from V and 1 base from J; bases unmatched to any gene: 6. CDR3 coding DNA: TGCAGCGCCCGGACTAGCGACGGCACAGATACGCAGTATTTT. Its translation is CSARTSDGTDTQYF.

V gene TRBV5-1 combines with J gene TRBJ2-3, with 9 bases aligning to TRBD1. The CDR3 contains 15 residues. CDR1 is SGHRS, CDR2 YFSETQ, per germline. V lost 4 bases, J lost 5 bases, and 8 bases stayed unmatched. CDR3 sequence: CASSNRDRVEDTQYF. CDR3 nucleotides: TGCGCCAGCAGCAACCGGGACAGGGTAGAAGATACGCAGTATTTT.

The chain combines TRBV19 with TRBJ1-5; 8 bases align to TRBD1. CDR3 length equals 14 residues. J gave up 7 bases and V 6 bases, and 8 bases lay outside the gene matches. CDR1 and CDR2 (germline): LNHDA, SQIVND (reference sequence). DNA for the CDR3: TGTGCCAGTAGCTCCGGACAGGGAGGGCAGCCCCAGCATTTT. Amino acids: CASSSGQGGQPQHF.